Here is one T cell receptor beta chain with its context. Its target is unknown. With 60 Vbeta and 13 Jbeta primers, the PCR was carried out. TCRdb's copy holds only in-frame clones and misses some; the assay was immunoSEQ multiplex PCR. The data show about 200,000 clones, with roughly 86% seen just once and approximately 1.7% held by the top ten. There are 13 residues in the CDR3. The junction had 11 bases not matched to a gene; V was cut back by 5 bases and J by 11 bases. Germline V CDR1 and CDR2: SGHTA, FQGNSA. The sample originates from a study of cytomegalovirus exposure and HLA in healthy donors. Study observations and caveats: What was likely a sequencing artifact was a cluster of highly shared sequence variants.

Sequencing input: PBMCs. This chain joins TRBV7-2 and TRBJ2-5, with TRBD2 identical over 7 bases. The receptor comes from a woman under 30 in good health and CMV-seronegative. As DNA, the CDR3 is TGTGCCAGCAGCCCCGACAAGGCGGGAGAGCAGTACTTC. Amino acid sequence: CASSPDKAGEQYF.